The 12 T cell receptor beta chains below were found in one sample sequenced in a study of blood T cells in healthy people across ages (dated by TCRdb to between 2014 and 2017). The method behind the library was 5' RACE. A second about 7 to 12 cycle PCR used a sample-barcoded 5' primer and a J-beta primer mix. The raw public data were reprocessed by TCRdb itself: fastp quality trimming at Q25, MiXCR clonotype calling, in-frame beta chains only. Each entry is one CDR3 protein sequence, shown with its most common DNA and genes. In this sample the table shows 1,800,000 or so distinct CDR3 sequences, about two fifths of which occur a single time. The ten biggest clones cover roughly 23% of the sample. Sequences were obtained from blood. Receptors originate from a human donor in good health.

V usage is TRBV5-1 and J usage is TRBJ1-6, with D hard to call. The CDR3 loop spans 15 amino acids. Per the germline V gene, CDR1 is SGHRS and CDR2 is YFSETQ. V lost 0 bases to trimming and J lost 9 bases, with 13 bases between them. CDR3 region: CASSLEGSRGSPLHF. As DNA, the CDR3 is TGCGCCAGCAGCTTGGAGGGATCCAGAGGTTCACCCCTCCACTTT.

The V call is TRBV28, the J call TRBJ2-7, with D perhaps TRBD1 (6 bases). Trimming left V 6 bases short and J 1 base short, with 19 bases between. The CDR3 contains 16 residues. Germline CDR1 is MDHEN and CDR2 is SYDVKM. The CDR3 DNA is TGTGCCAGCAGCTCGCCGGGGACATGGGGTTCCTACGAGCAGTACTTC. Its protein product is CASSSPGTWGSYEQYF.

This clonotype has only a few counts. The chain has TRBV29-1 and TRBJ1-2, with D unresolved. The CDR3 consists of 13 residues. CDR1 and CDR2 (germline): SQVTM, ANQGSEA. V was trimmed by 3 bases and J by 6 bases, leaving 14 bases between them. The CDR3 bases are TGCAGCGTTGACGACGGGCAAAACGATGGCTACACCTTC. It is translated as CSVDDGQNDGYTF. Variable domain in full (rest from reference TRBV29-1 and TRBJ1-2): SAVISQKPSRDICQRGTSLTIQCQVDSQVTMMFWYRQQPGQSLTLIATANQGSEATYESGFVIDKFPISRPNLTFSTLTVSNMSPEDSSIYLCSVDDGQNDGYTFGSGTRLTVV.

This clonotype has only a few counts. The V gene is TRBV20-1, the J gene TRBJ2-3; 8 nucleotides agree with TRBD1. The CDR3 runs 16 residues. Looked up from germline, CDR1 is DFQATT and CDR2 is SNEGSKA (reference sequence). The V segment lost 6 bases and the J segment 5 bases; nucleotides outside the gene matches: 16. The CDR3, as DNA: TGCAGTGCCCCCGGAGAGACAGGGGATTTCTTAGATACGCAGTATTTT. Protein sequence: CSAPGETGDFLDTQYF.

In its sample, this clonotype was seen a few times. The chain is built from TRBV5-1 and TRBJ2-7; a possible D gene is TRBD1 (6 bases). The V end lost 0 bases, the J end lost 6 bases, and 16 bases lay between the germline ends. Germline V gene sequence: CDR1 SGHRS, CDR2 YFSETQ. The CDR3 consists of 15 residues. The CDR3 DNA sequence: TGCGCCAGCAGCTTGGAATTGCCAGGGGACGTCGAGCAGTACTTC. It yields the protein CASSLELPGDVEQYF.

This chain joins TRBV4-1 and TRBJ2-1; TRBD1 matches 7 bases. V was pared by 4 bases and J by 8 bases, with 14 bases of the junction left unmatched. CDR1 is MGHRA, CDR2 YSYEKL, per germline. The CDR3 totals 16 residues. CDR3 sequence reads: CASSPRTGRAQDEQFF. Written as DNA, the CDR3 is TGCGCCAGCAGCCCCAGGACAGGCCGAGCGCAGGATGAGCAGTTCTTC.

This clonotype was detected a few times. The rearrangement links TRBV6-5 to TRBJ2-7; D perhaps matches TRBD1 (5 bases). Deletions cut 6 bases from V and 4 bases from J, with 13 bases between. This CDR3 has 13 residues. Germline assignment: CDR1 MNHEY and CDR2 SVGAGI. CDR3 DNA sequence: TGTGCCAGCAGCCGCTCACAGGAATACGAGCAGTACTTC. This codes for CASSRSQEYEQYF.

The CDR3 region has the DNA TGTGCCATCAGTGGAAGCGGGGGGACTAAGGATGAGCAGTTCTTC. This encodes CAISGSGGTKDEQFF. This sequence joins TRBV10-3 and TRBJ2-1; 9 bases are shared with TRBD2. J gave up 8 bases and V 4 bases, and 9 bases lay outside the gene matches. This CDR3 spans 15 amino acids. The germline V gene has CDR1 ENHRY and CDR2 SYGVKD.

This clonotype came up a few times. J is TRBJ2-7 and V is TRBV6-2 or TRBV6-3, with D possibly matching TRBD1 (5 bases). The CDR3 loop spans 12 amino acids. Per germline, CDR1 MNHEY and CDR2 SVGEGT. V lost 5 bases and J 9 bases, leaving 14 bases between the germline ends. CDR3 sequence reads: CASSHGSQGQYF. DNA of the CDR3: TGTGCCAGCAGTCACGGATCCCAGGGGCAGTACTTC.

The rearrangement links TRBV5-5 to TRBJ2-1; D gene uncertain. This CDR3 region has 16 residues. Trimming removed 3 bases from V and 0 bases from J, with 13 bases in between. CDR1 and CDR2 from the germline V gene are SGHKS and YYEKEE (reference sequence). The CDR3 DNA sequence: TGTGCCAGCAGCTCTGGAGCAGATAGCTCCTACAATGAGCAGTTCTTC. This gives the protein CASSSGADSSYNEQFF.

Notes on this clonotype: An end of the junction does not agree with germline; a read error may underlie this. This sequence joins TRBV12-3 or TRBV12-4 and TRBJ2-5, with D possibly TRBD2 on 6 matching bases. The CDR3 covers 13 residues. CDR3 amino acids: CACSVNGGGTQYF. Here the CDR3 DNA reads TGTGCCTGCAGTGTTAACGGGGGAGGGACCCAGTACTTC.

Only a few counts were recorded for this clonotype. The chain recombines TRBV9 with TRBJ2-5; D could derive from TRBD1 or TRBD2 (6 bases each). Trimming removed 0 bases from V and 5 bases from J, with 14 bases in between. The CDR3 covers 15 residues. Germline V lookup: CDR1 SGDLS, CDR2 YYNGEE. CDR3 sequence: CASSVAGTGAETQYF. CDR3 DNA sequence: TGTGCCAGCAGCGTAGCTGGGACGGGGGCTGAGACCCAGTACTTC.